Listed below are T cell receptor beta chains from one sample, sequenced in a study of long-term antiretroviral therapy in people with HIV. The assay was immunoSEQ multiplex PCR, and TCRdb's table has in-frame clones only and misses some. Of tens of thousands of clones listed, about 87% are singletons. Sequencing used unsorted PBMCs, obtained 1.8 years after starting antiretroviral therapy. These TCRs come from a woman aged 18-29 years with HIV. Both conserved end residues are part of each CDR3. Fields, in order: D gene, V gene, clone size, J gene, CDR3 DNA, CDR3 protein. D genes are given only for firm matches. Size tells how often a clone was seen (once, few, many) or the class of an expanded clone, and some rows leave it out.

>NA|TRBV19|once|TRBJ2-7
TGTGCCAGTAGTATAAGGGACTCCTCCTACGAGCAGTACTTC
CASSIRDSSYEQYF
>NA|TRBV6-1|NA|TRBJ1-2
TGTGCCAGCAGTGTTGGGAGGAGTCAAGGCTACACCTTC
CASSVGRSQGYTF
>NA|TRBV6-4|NA|TRBJ2-2
TGTGCCAGCAGTAGCGGGAACACCGGGGAGCTGTTTTTT
CASSSGNTGELFF
>TRBD1|TRBV2|NA|TRBJ1-2
TGTGCCAGCACTCGGACAGGGGTGTATGGCTACACCTTC
CASTRTGVYGYTF
>NA|TRBV5-1|NA|TRBJ2-2
TGCGCCAGCAGCTTTAACTCTGAGGCGGCCGGGGAGCTGTTTTTT
CASSFNSEAAGELFF
>TRBD1|TRBV5-1|NA|TRBJ1-2
TGCGCCAGCAGCTTGGACGGGACAGGGGCTTACTATGGCTACACCTTC
CASSLDGTGAYYGYTF
>NA|TRBV4-3|once|TRBJ1-5
TGCGCCAGCAGCCAAGAGCTCAGCAATCAGCCCCAGCATTTT
CASSQELSNQPQHF
>TRBD1|TRBV9|NA|TRBJ1-3
TGTGCCAGCAGCGCGGCGACAGGGCTTGACTCTGGAAACACCATATATTTT
CASSAATGLDSGNTIYF
>NA|TRBV27|NA|TRBJ1-5
TGTGCCACAACAGGGCTTAACAGCAATCAGCCCCAGCATTTT
CATTGLNSNQPQHF
>TRBD1|TRBV11-3|NA|TRBJ2-7
TGTGCCAGCAGCTTAGGACAGGGTAGCGAGCAGTACTTC
CASSLGQGSEQYF
>NA|TRBV5-8|NA|TRBJ1-5
TGTGCCAGCAGCTTGGACAGATATAGCAATCAGCCCCAGCATTTT
CASSLDRYSNQPQHF
>TRBD2|TRBV7-2|once|TRBJ2-1
TGTGCCAGCAGCTCCTCGGGACTAGCGGGAGGGTTCTACAATGAGCAGTTCTTC
CASSSSGLAGGFYNEQFF
>NA|TRBV29-1|few|TRBJ1-2
TGCAGCGTAGCGGCGGGATATGGCTACACCTTC
CSVAAGYGYTF
>TRBD2|TRBV28|once|TRBJ2-4
TGTGCCAGCTCCCGGCGGGGAATTAGCGGGACGCACAAAAACATTCAGTACTTC
CASSRRGISGTHKNIQYF
>TRBD1|TRBV5-4|NA|TRBJ1-2
TGTGCCAGCAGCTTGGGGGGACAGGCTCAATCTAACTATGGCTACACCTTC
CASSLGGQAQSNYGYTF
>TRBD2|TRBV7-2|NA|TRBJ2-1
TGTGCCAGCAGCCCCGGACTAGCGGGTGAGGCGCAGTTCTTC
CASSPGLAGEAQFF
>NA|TRBV18|NA|TRBJ1-4
TGTGCCAGCTCACCGTCCATTGGGCTGGGGGAAAAACTGTTTTTT
CASSPSIGLGEKLFF
>TRBD1|TRBV7-6|NA|TRBJ1-2
TGTGCCAGCAGCTCACATCCCGGGACAGGGAGTGTCTATGGCTACACCTTC
CASSSHPGTGSVYGYTF
>NA|TRBV4-3|NA|TRBJ2-3
TGCGCCAGCAGCGACGGAAGCACAGATACGCAGTATTTT
CASSDGSTDTQYF
>NA|TRBV28|NA|TRBJ2-7
TGTGCCAGCAGACGACAGGCGAGCTACGAGCAGTACTTC
CASRRQASYEQYF
>NA|TRBV5-1|NA|TRBJ2-7
TGCGCCAGCAGCGGCACCTACGAGCAGTACTTC
CASSGTYEQYF
>NA|TRBV6-5|once|TRBJ2-1
TGTGCCAGCAGTTACTCCGGGGGTTGGGTGGACAATGAGCAGTTCTTC
CASSYSGGWVDNEQFF
>TRBD2|TRBV10-2|NA|TRBJ2-1
TGCGCCAGCAGTAACCTCGGGGGGGCCGCCATAGCCAATGAGCAGTTCTTC
CASSNLGGAAIANEQFF
>TRBD1|TRBV6-5|NA|TRBJ2-7
TGTGCCAGCAGTCGACAGGGGTACGAGCAGTACTTC
CASSRQGYEQYF
>NA|TRBV4-3|NA|TRBJ2-1
TGCGCCAGCAGCCAAGAGGGGTTAGGCGATCCTCCGGGTGAGCAGTTCTTC
CASSQEGLGDPPGEQFF
>TRBD1|TRBV4-2|NA|TRBJ2-6
TGTGCCAGCAGCCACCCCGGGACAGGCCTCTCTGGGGCCAACGTCCTGACTTTC
CASSHPGTGLSGANVLTF
>NA|TRBV5-5|NA|TRBJ1-2
TGTGCCAGCAGCTTGGGTGACAGTTTCTACACCTTC
CASSLGDSFYTF
>TRBD2|TRBV9|NA|TRBJ2-1
TGTGCCAGCAGCATGAGCGGGATTTTGGGTGAGCAGTTCTTC
CASSMSGILGEQFF
>NA|TRBV7-3|NA|TRBJ2-1
TGTGCCAGCAGCCCGGACTACTACAATGAGCAGTTCTTC
CASSPDYYNEQFF
>TRBD2|TRBV6-5|NA|TRBJ2-3
TGTGCCAGCAGTTACGGGACTAGCTTATACACAGATACGCAGTATTTT
CASSYGTSLYTDTQYF
>NA|TRBV6-1|few|TRBJ1-1
TGTGCCGGAAAGGACAGAATGAACACTGAAGCTTTCTTT
CAGKDRMNTEAFF
>NA|TRBV28|NA|TRBJ2-2
TGTGCCAGCGGAATTCGAACTAACACCGGGGAGCTGTTTTTT
CASGIRTNTGELFF
>NA|TRBV7-8|NA|TRBJ2-2
TGTGCCAGCAGCTTCGCCGGGGAGCTGTTTTTT
CASSFAGELFF
>TRBD2|TRBV28|NA|TRBJ2-1
TGTGCCAGCAGTTCTGGTACTAGCGTGAAGTTCTTC
CASSSGTSVKFF
>TRBD1|TRBV28|NA|TRBJ2-7
TGTGCCAGCGGTTCAGGGGTACCGGGACAGAGCACCTACGAGCAGTACTTC
CASGSGVPGQSTYEQYF
>NA|TRBV14|NA|TRBJ1-2
TGTGCCAGCAGCCAAGGGTATCAGGGGACCTATGGCTACACCTTC
CASSQGYQGTYGYTF
>NA|TRBV5-5|NA|TRBJ2-7
TGTGCCAGCAGCTTAAGGAAGGGAGTCCACGAGCAGTACTTC
CASSLRKGVHEQYF
>NA|TRBV11-3|NA|TRBJ2-7
TGTGCCAGCAGCCAAGAGTCGGATACCTACGAGCAGTACTTC
CASSQESDTYEQYF
>TRBD2|TRBV27|NA|TRBJ2-7
TGTGCCAGCAGTTCGGGGGTGGGCTTTCTAGCGGGACAGAGGGACGAGCAGTACTTC
CASSSGVGFLAGQRDEQYF
>NA|TRBV28|NA|TRBJ2-5
TGTGCCAGCAGTTTAGGGGCAGGGGGGTACGAGACCCAGTACTTC
CASSLGAGGYETQYF
>TRBD2|TRBV5-1|NA|TRBJ2-1
TGCGCCAGCAGCTTGGAGGGGGGACTAGCGGCAGGAGGCAATGAGCAGTTCTTC
CASSLEGGLAAGGNEQFF
>NA|TRBV6-5|NA|TRBJ1-1
TGTGCCTGCCTCGGACAGCTGAACACTGAAGCTTTCTTT
CACLGQLNTEAFF
>TRBD1|TRBV15|NA|TRBJ2-5
TGTGCCACCAAGAGGGGGCGGGAGACCCAGTACTTC
CATKRGRETQYF
>NA|TRBV6-5|NA|TRBJ2-7
TGTGCCAGCAGCCGTTATCGAAATAGCGAGCAGTACTTC
CASSRYRNSEQYF
>NA|TRBV11-2|NA|TRBJ2-7
TGTGCCAGCAGCAGAGGATGGGTAACCTACGAGCAGTACTTC
CASSRGWVTYEQYF
>NA|TRBV28|NA|TRBJ2-3
TGTGCCAGCAGCGTGACTAATACGCAGTATTTT
CASSVTNTQYF
>NA|TRBV11-3|NA|TRBJ2-2
TGTGCCAGCAGCCTCCTAGGGGGAGACGGGGAGCTGTTTTTT
CASSLLGGDGELFF